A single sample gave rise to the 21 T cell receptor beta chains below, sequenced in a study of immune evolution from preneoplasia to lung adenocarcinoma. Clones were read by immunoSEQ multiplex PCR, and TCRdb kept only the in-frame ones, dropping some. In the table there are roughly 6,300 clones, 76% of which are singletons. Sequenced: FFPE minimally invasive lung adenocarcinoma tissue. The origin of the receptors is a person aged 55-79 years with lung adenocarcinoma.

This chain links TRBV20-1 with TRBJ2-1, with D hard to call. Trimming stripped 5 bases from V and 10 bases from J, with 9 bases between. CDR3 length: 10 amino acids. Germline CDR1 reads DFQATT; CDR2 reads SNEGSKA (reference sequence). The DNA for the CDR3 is TGCAGTGCTCCGAAGGAGGAGCAGTTCTTC. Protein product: CSAPKEEQFF.

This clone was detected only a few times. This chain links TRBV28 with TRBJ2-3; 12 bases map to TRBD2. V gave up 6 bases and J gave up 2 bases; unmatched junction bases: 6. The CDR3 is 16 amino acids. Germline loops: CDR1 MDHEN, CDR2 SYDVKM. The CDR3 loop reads CASSLGLAGITDTQYF. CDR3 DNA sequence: TGTGCCAGCAGCCTTGGACTAGCGGGAATCACAGATACGCAGTATTTT.

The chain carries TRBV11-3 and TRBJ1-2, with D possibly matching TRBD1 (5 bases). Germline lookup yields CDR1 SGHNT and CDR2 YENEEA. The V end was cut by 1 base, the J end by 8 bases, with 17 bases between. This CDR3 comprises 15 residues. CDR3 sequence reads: CASSLVGAGLPGYTF. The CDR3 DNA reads TGTGCCAGCAGCTTAGTAGGGGCCGGCCTACCCGGCTACACCTTC.

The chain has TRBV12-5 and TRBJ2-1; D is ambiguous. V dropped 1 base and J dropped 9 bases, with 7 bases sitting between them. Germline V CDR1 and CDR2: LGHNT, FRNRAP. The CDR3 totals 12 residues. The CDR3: CASGLAWGEQFF. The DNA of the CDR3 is TGTGCTAGTGGTTTGGCCTGGGGTGAGCAGTTCTTC.

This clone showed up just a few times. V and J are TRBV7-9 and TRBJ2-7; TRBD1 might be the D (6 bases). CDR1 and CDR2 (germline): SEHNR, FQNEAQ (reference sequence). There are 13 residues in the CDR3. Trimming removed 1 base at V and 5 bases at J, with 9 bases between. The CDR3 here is CASSLGNRDEQYF. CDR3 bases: TGTGCCAGCAGCTTAGGGAACAGGGACGAGCAGTACTTC.

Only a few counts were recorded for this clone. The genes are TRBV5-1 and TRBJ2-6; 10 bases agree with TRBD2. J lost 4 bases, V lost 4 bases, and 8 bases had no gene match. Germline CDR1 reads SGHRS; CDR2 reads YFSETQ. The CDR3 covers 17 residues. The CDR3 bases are TGCGCCAGCAGCGGAACTAGCGGGATCTCGGGGGCCAACGTCCTGACTTTC. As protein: CASSGTSGISGANVLTF.

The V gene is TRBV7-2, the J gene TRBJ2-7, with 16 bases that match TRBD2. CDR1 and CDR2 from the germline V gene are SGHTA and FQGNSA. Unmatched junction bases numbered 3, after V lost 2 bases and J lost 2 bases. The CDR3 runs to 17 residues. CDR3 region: CASSLRGTSGRAYEQYF. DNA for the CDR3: TGTGCCAGCAGCTTAAGGGGGACTAGCGGGAGGGCCTACGAGCAGTACTTC.

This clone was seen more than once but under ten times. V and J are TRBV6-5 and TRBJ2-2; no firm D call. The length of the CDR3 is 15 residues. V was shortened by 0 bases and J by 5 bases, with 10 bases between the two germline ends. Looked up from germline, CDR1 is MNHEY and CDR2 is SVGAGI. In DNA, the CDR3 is TGTGCCAGCAGTTACTCCAGGACCGCGACCGGGGAGCTGTTTTTT. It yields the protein CASSYSRTATGELFF.

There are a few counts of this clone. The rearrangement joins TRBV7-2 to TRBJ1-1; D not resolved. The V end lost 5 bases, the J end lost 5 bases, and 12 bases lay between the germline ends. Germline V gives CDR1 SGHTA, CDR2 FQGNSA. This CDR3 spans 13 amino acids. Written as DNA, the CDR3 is TGTGCCAGCAGCCCCGTTGTGGGGACTGAAGCTTTCTTT. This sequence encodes CASSPVVGTEAFF. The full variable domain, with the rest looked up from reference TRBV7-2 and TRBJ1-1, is GAGVSQSPSNKVTEKGKDVELRCDPISGHTALYWYRQSLGQGLEFLIYFQGNSAPDKSGLPSDRFSAERTGGSVSTLTIQRTQQEDSAVYLCASSPVVGTEAFFGQGTRLTVV.

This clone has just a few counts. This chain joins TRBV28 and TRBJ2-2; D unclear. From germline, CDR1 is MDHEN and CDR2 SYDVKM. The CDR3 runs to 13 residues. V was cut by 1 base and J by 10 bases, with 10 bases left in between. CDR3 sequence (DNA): TGTGCCAGCAGTTTATCCCCTGACTCGGAGCTGTTTTTT. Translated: CASSLSPDSELFF. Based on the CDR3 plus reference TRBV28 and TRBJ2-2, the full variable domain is DVKVTQSSRYLVKRTGEKVFLECVQDMDHENMFWYRQDPGLGLRLIYFSYDVKMKEKGDIPEGYSVSREKKERFSLILESASTNQTSMYLCASSLSPDSELFFGEGSRLTVL.

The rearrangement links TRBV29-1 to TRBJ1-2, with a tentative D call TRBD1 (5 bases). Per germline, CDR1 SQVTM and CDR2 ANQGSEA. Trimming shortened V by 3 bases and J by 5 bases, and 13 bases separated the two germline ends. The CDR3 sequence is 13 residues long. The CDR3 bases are TGCAGCGTTGAGTCGGGGGTGGTATATGGCTACACCTTC. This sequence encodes CSVESGVVYGYTF.

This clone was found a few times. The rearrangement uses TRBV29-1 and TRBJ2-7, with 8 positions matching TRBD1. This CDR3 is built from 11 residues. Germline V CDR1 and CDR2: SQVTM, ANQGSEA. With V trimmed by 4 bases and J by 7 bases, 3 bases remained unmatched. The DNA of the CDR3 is TGCAGCGTTGGAACAGGGGGGGAGCAGTACTTC. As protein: CSVGTGGEQYF.

DNA for the CDR3: TGTGCCAGTACCCTTCACGGGGAACTCAATCAGCCCCAGCATTTT. Translating gives CASTLHGELNQPQHF. The V call is TRBV19, the J call TRBJ1-5; D is unresolved. CDR1 and CDR2 from the germline V gene are LNHDA and SQIVND (reference sequence). V lost 7 bases and J lost 3, with 16 bases in between. CDR3 length equals 15 residues.

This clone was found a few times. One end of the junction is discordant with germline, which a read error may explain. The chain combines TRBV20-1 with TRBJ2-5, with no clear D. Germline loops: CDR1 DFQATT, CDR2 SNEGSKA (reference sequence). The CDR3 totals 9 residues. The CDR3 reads CSARETQYF. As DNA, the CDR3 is TGCAGTGCTCGAGAGACCCAGTACTTC.

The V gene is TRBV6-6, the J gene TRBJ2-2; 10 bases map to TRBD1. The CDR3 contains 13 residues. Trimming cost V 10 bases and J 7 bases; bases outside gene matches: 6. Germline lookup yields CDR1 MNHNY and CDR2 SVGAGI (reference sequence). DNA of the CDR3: TGTGCCACCCGGGACAGGGGCGTCGGGGAGCTGTTTTTT. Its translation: CATRDRGVGELFF.

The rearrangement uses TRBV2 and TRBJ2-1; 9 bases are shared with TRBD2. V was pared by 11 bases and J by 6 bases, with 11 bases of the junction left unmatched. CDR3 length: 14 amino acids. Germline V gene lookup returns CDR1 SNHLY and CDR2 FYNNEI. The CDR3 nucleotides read TGTGCCGCCAACCCGGGACTAGCAAGCAATGAGCAGTTCTTC. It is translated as CAANPGLASNEQFF. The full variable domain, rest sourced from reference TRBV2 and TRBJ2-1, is EPEVTQTPSHQVTQMGQEVILRCVPISNHLYFYWYRQILGQKVEFLVSFYNNEISEKSEIFDDQFSVERPDGSNFTLKIRSTKLEDSAMYFCAANPGLASNEQFFGPGTRLTVL.

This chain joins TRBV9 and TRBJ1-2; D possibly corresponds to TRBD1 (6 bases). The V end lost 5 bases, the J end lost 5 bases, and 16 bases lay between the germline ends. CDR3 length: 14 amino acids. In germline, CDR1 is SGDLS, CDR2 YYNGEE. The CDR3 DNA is TGTGCCAGCAGTTACGACAGGATGAATTATGGCTACACCTTC. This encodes CASSYDRMNYGYTF.

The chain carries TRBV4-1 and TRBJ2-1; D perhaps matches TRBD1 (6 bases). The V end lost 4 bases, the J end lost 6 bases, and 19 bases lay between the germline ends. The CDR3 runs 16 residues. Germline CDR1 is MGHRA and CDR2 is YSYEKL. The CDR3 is CASSPRSGTLSNEQFF. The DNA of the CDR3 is TGCGCCAGCAGCCCGCGTTCCGGGACACTTAGCAATGAGCAGTTCTTC.

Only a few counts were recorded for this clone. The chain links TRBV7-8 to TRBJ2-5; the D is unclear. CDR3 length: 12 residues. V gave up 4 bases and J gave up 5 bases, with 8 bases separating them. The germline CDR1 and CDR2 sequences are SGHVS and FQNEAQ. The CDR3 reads CASSSYTETQYF. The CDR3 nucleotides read TGTGCCAGCAGCTCCTATACTGAGACCCAGTACTTC. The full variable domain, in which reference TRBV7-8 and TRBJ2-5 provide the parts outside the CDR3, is GAGVSQSPRYKVAKRGQDVALRCDPISGHVSLFWYQQALGQGPEFLTYFQNEAQLDKSGLPSDRFFAERPEGSVSTLKIQRTQQEDSAVYLCASSSYTETQYFGPGTRLLVL.

CDR3 sequence reads: CAWSGSSSLRTDTQYF. In DNA form, the CDR3 reads TGTGCCTGGAGTGGTTCTAGTTCTCTTCGCACAGATACGCAGTATTTT. The gene calls are TRBV30 and TRBJ2-3, with unresolved D. Trimming shortened V by 1 base and J by 1 base, and 15 bases separated the two germline ends. Germline values: CDR1 GTSNPN, CDR2 SVGIG (reference sequence). The CDR3 spans 16 residues.

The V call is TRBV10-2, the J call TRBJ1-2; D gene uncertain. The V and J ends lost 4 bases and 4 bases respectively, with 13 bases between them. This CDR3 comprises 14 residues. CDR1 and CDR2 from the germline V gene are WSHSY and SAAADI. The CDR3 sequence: CASSVGPTFYGYTF. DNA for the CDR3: TGCGCCAGCAGTGTAGGACCTACTTTCTATGGCTACACCTTC.